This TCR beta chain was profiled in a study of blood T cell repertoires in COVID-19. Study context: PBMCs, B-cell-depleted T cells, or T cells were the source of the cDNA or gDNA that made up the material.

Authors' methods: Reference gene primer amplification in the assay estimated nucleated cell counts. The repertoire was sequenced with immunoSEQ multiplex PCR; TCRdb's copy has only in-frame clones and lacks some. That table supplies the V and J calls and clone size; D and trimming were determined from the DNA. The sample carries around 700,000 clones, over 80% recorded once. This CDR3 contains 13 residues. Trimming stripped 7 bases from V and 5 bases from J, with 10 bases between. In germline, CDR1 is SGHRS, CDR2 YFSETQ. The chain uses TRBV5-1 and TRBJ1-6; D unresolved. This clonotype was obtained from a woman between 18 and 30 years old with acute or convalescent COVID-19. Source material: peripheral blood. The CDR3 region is CASGAGNNSPLHF. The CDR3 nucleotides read TGCGCCAGCGGTGCAGGAAATAATTCACCCCTCCACTTT.